The 14 T cell receptor beta chains reported below all come from one sample, sequenced in a study of human thymus T cells. Sequencing used immunoSEQ multiplex PCR; TCRdb keeps in-frame clones, though not all of them. The sample holds about 130,000 clones, about 93% seen once. Thymic samples were excised during corrective heart operations. The sequenced sample consisted of thymus tissue. The receptor set was obtained from a boy under two years old with a congenital heart defect but otherwise immunologically healthy.

This chain links TRBV7-2 with TRBJ2-2; tentatively, D is TRBD1 (6 bases). Germline CDR1 SGHTA, CDR2 FQGNSA. This CDR3 comprises 16 residues. The V end was cut by 1 base, the J end by 5 bases, with 14 bases between. The CDR3 bases are TGTGCCAGCAGCTTAGACGCCAGGGGAAGGACCGGGGAGCTGTTTTTT. It codes for CASSLDARGRTGELFF.

The DNA for the CDR3 is TGTGCCAGCAGCCGACTAGCGGGGGGGCCCAATGAGCAGTTCTTC. Protein: CASSRLAGGPNEQFF. The V gene is TRBV11-1, the J gene TRBJ2-1; 14 nucleotides line up with TRBD2. The germline CDR1 and CDR2 sequences are SGHAT and FQDESV (reference sequence). V trimming: 5 bases; J trimming: 6 bases; junction bases outside the gene matches: 3. The CDR3 spans 15 residues.

J is TRBJ2-1 and V is TRBV7-9; 15 bases line up with TRBD2. Looked up from germline, CDR1 is SEHNR and CDR2 is FQNEAQ (reference sequence). The CDR3 is 18 amino acids. The ends lost 3 bases at V and 2 bases at J; junction bases unmatched: 5. The CDR3 DNA reads as TGTGCCAGCAGCTTGTGGACTAGCGGGGGGGGCCCCTACAATGAGCAGTTCTTC. It yields the protein CASSLWTSGGGPYNEQFF.

The chain has TRBV5-1 and TRBJ2-7, with TRBD1 identical over 11 bases. J lost 7 bases, V lost 4 bases, and 7 bases had no gene match. The CDR3 covers 14 residues. Germline-derived CDR1 and CDR2 are SGHRS and YFSETQ. The CDR3 region is CASSRTGGGREQYF. In nucleotides, the CDR3 is TGCGCCAGCAGCCGGACAGGGGGCGGAAGGGAGCAGTACTTC.

The chain couples TRBV4-3 to TRBJ2-3, with 12 bases matching TRBD1. Per germline, CDR1 LGHNA and CDR2 YSLEER. J was trimmed by 3 bases and V by 7 bases; bases with no gene match: 14. The CDR3 consists of 18 residues. CDR3 sequence: CASTLAGPGQGATDTQYF. The CDR3 nucleotides read TGCGCCAGCACCCTAGCCGGACCGGGACAGGGGGCTACAGATACGCAGTATTTT.

The chain recombines TRBV28 with TRBJ1-5; D is undetermined. This CDR3 is 14 amino acids long. Deletions cut 6 bases from V and 4 bases from J, with 13 bases between. The germline V gene encodes CDR1 MDHEN and CDR2 SYDVKM. The CDR3 region is CASSQRIGNQPQHF. DNA of the CDR3: TGTGCCAGCAGCCAGCGTATAGGAAATCAGCCCCAGCATTTT.

V gene TRBV7-2 combines with J gene TRBJ2-7; 8 bases align to TRBD2. V shed 4 bases, J shed 3 bases, and the junction held 5 bases outside the gene matches. The CDR3 loop spans 14 amino acids. CDR1 is SGHTA, CDR2 FQGNSA, per germline. CDR3 nucleotides: TGTGCCAGCAGCTCCTCCGGGACTAGCTACGAGCAGTACTTC. This encodes CASSSSGTSYEQYF.

The V gene is TRBV7-9, the J gene TRBJ1-2, with D possibly matching TRBD1 (5 bases). This CDR3 has 14 amino acids. V dropped 5 bases and J dropped 4 bases, with 14 bases sitting between them. The germline CDR1 and CDR2 sequences are SEHNR and FQNEAQ (reference sequence). CDR3 protein: CASSRDRLSYGYTF. Here the CDR3 DNA reads TGTGCCAGCAGCCGGGACCGCCTCAGCTATGGCTACACCTTC.

For the CDR3, the DNA is TGTGCCAGTAGTCTACGGCCCCGCACTGAAGCTTTCTTT. Residues: CASSLRPRTEAFF. The chain joins TRBV19 to TRBJ1-1; no firm D call. Germline assignment: CDR1 LNHDA and CDR2 SQIVND (reference sequence). There are 13 residues in the CDR3. With 5 bases removed from V and 4 bases from J, the gap between germline ends came to 11 bases.

This rearrangement joins TRBV2 to TRBJ1-4; D gene unclear. V lost 11 bases, J lost 10 bases, and 11 bases lay in between. The CDR3 extends over 10 amino acids. Germline values: CDR1 SNHLY, CDR2 FYNNEI. Written as DNA, the CDR3 is TGTGCCCCCCCACAGTCAAAACTGTTTTTT. Encoded protein: CAPPQSKLFF.

This chain links TRBV18 with TRBJ2-1; 8 bases line up with TRBD1. Germline V gives CDR1 KGHSH, CDR2 LQKENI. This CDR3 has 16 amino acids. The CDR3 region has the DNA TGTGCTGCAACTAAAATCCGGGACAGGACTTACAATGAGCAGTTCTTC. This sequence encodes CAATKIRDRTYNEQFF.

V usage is TRBV19 and J usage is TRBJ1-2; 7 nucleotides match TRBD1. Germline CDR1 LNHDA, CDR2 SQIVND (reference sequence). The CDR3 runs 16 residues. Losses at the gene ends were 4 bases for V and 4 bases for J; bases not matched to a gene: 12. The chain's CDR3 is CASSKPSGTVPYGYTF. The CDR3 coding sequence is TGTGCCAGTAGTAAGCCGTCCGGGACAGTCCCCTATGGCTACACCTTC.

This clone has just one count. This chain uses TRBV6-6 with TRBJ2-2; D might be TRBD1 or TRBD2, each matching 5 bases. This CDR3 spans 14 amino acids. V shed 6 bases and J shed 1 base, with 9 bases lying between them. Looked up from germline, CDR1 is MNHNY and CDR2 is SVGAGI (reference sequence). In DNA form, the CDR3 reads TGTGCCAGCAGGGGGACGGGGAACACCGGGGAGCTGTTTTTT. Encoded protein: CASRGTGNTGELFF.

CDR3 DNA: TGTGCTAGTGGTTCCACAGGGGCGTACACAGATACGCAGTATTTT. Encoded protein: CASGSTGAYTDTQYF. The chain employs TRBV12-5 and TRBJ2-3; 7 bases are a match to TRBD1. The CDR3 runs 15 residues. Looked up from germline, CDR1 is LGHNT and CDR2 is FRNRAP. The junction had 6 bases not matched to a gene; V was cut back by 4 bases and J by 2 bases. The whole variable domain, remainder taken from reference TRBV12-5 and TRBJ2-3, is DARVTQTPRHKVTEMGQEVTMRCQPILGHNTVFWYRQTMMQGLELLAYFRNRAPLDDSGMPKDRFSAEMPDATLATLKIQPSEPRDSAVYFCASGSTGAYTDTQYFGPGTRLTVL.